Listed below are T cell receptor beta chains from one sample, sequenced in a study of PD-1 blockade in classical Hodgkin lymphoma. TCRdb keeps only in-frame clones here, not all; method: immunoSEQ multiplex PCR. The sample gives tens of thousands of clones, 88% of which show up once; roughly 9.7% is in the top ten. The sequencing here drew on peripheral blood mononuclear cells (PBMCs), taken at baseline. All receptors derive from a human donor with classical Hodgkin lymphoma. The CDR3 runs from the conserved cysteine through the conserved F or W. D genes are given only for firm matches. Expanded clones are given a class, and other clones once, few, many or no size at all.

cdr3_length,j_call,d_call,clone_size,v_call,cdr3_nt,cdr3_aa
18,TRBJ2-5,TRBD2,few,TRBV4-1,TGCGCCAGCAGCCAAGATGCCGGGGGGATAACGTACCAAGAGACCCAGTACTTC,CASSQDAGGITYQETQYF
15,TRBJ2-3,.,.,TRBV6-1,TGTGCCAGCACCCCCATGCAATCACGCACAGATACGCAGTATTTT,CASTPMQSRTDTQYF
14,TRBJ2-7,.,.,TRBV7-2,TGTGCCAGCAGCTTGAGGGGGGGCTCCTACGAGCAGTACTTC,CASSLRGGSYEQYF
16,TRBJ1-1,TRBD1,.,TRBV9,TGTGCCAGCAGCGTTACCGACAGGGGGTATGCCACTGAAGCTTTCTTT,CASSVTDRGYATEAFF
13,TRBJ1-5,.,.,TRBV10-3,TGTGCCAGCAGTTACTCCCTTGGTCAGCCCCAGCATTTT,CASSYSLGQPQHF
17,TRBJ2-5,TRBD2,.,TRBV28,TGTGCCAGCACCGAACTGTTCCCTAGCGGGGGGCAAGAGACCCAGTACTTC,CASTELFPSGGQETQYF
13,TRBJ1-6,.,.,TRBV27,TGTGCCAGCAGTTTATATCGTAATTCACCCCTCCACTTT,CASSLYRNSPLHF
16,TRBJ1-4,.,.,TRBV4-3,TGCGCCAGCAGCCAAGAACGGGCAGAAGAATATGAAAAACTGTTTTTT,CASSQERAEEYEKLFF
13,TRBJ2-3,TRBD1,once,TRBV29-1,TGCAGCGTTGCAACAGGGGGCTTGGATACGCAGTATTTT,CSVATGGLDTQYF
15,TRBJ2-6,.,.,TRBV13,TGTGCCAGCAGCTTTGACAGGCTTGGGGCCAACGTCCTGACTTTC,CASSFDRLGANVLTF
14,TRBJ1-1,.,.,TRBV9,TGTGCCAGCAGGTCTCTGGGGAAGAACACTGAAGCTTTCTTT,CASRSLGKNTEAFF
15,TRBJ2-1,TRBD1,.,TRBV9,TGTGCCAGCAGCGCTTCGGGACAGCCCAACAATGAGCAGTTCTTC,CASSASGQPNNEQFF
14,TRBJ1-1,.,.,TRBV9,TGTGCCAGCAGCCCCGGACAGTTGAACACTGAAGCTTTCTTT,CASSPGQLNTEAFF
14,TRBJ2-7,TRBD2,.,TRBV6-1,TGTGCCAGCAGGGGACTAGCGGGGGCCTACGAGCAGTACTTC,CASRGLAGAYEQYF
15,TRBJ2-7,.,.,TRBV9,TGTGCCAGCAGCGTAGGGGGTACAGGTCTCTACGAGCAGTACTTC,CASSVGGTGLYEQYF
15,TRBJ2-2,TRBD2,.,TRBV6-1,TGTGCCACTCTACTAGCGGGAGCTCGAACCGGGGAGCTGTTTTTT,CATLLAGARTGELFF
13,TRBJ2-7,.,.,TRBV6-1,TGTGCCAGCAGTGAGGTGGGCTCCTACGAGCAGTACTTC,CASSEVGSYEQYF
15,TRBJ1-3,.,.,TRBV9,TGTGCCAGCAGCGTCAGCGGGAACTCTGGAAACACCATATATTTT,CASSVSGNSGNTIYF
17,TRBJ1-5,.,.,TRBV4-1,TGCGCCAGCAGCCAAGAGAGCCCCTACAGTAGCAATCAGCCCCAGCATTTT,CASSQESPYSSNQPQHF
11,TRBJ2-7,.,.,TRBV7-9,TGTGCCAGCAGCAACACGTACGAGCAGTACTTC,CASSNTYEQYF
13,TRBJ1-2,.,.,TRBV27,TGTGCCAGCAGCCCTACTGGGGAGGATAGGATATTCTTC,CASSPTGEDRIFF
13,TRBJ2-3,.,.,TRBV7-2,TGTGCCAGCGATTGGACGGGCACAGATACGCAGTATTTT,CASDWTGTDTQYF
16,TRBJ2-5,.,.,TRBV5-4,TGTGCCAGCAGCTTGGCCCGTCGGAGGGGGGGAGAGACCCAGTACTTC,CASSLARRRGGETQYF
18,TRBJ2-2,.,.,TRBV21-1,TGTGCCAGCAGGGGGGACAGGGGGCGTGTTGAAAACACCGGGGAGCTGTTTTTT,CASRGDRGRVENTGELFF
13,TRBJ2-2,.,.,TRBV9,TGTGCCAGCAGCGTAGGCGGGTTTAAGGAGCTGTTTTTT,CASSVGGFKELFF
15,TRBJ1-5,.,.,TRBV4-1,TGCGCCAGCACCCCCGGAGGGTATAGCAATCAGCCCCAGCATTTT,CASTPGGYSNQPQHF
14,TRBJ1-1,TRBD1,.,TRBV28,TGTGCCAGCAGTTCTTACAGGGGAAGCACTGAAGCTTTCTTT,CASSSYRGSTEAFF
14,TRBJ2-6,.,.,TRBV7-2,TGTGCCAGCAGCTTAACGGCCGGGGCCAACGTCCTGACTTTC,CASSLTAGANVLTF
14,TRBJ2-3,.,few,TRBV5-1,TGCGCCAGCAGCTTGGCCACAGTCACAGATACGCAGTATTTT,CASSLATVTDTQYF
14,TRBJ2-5,TRBD1,.,TRBV9,TGTGCCAGCAGCGTTGGGGACAGGGAAGAGACCCAGTACTTC,CASSVGDREETQYF
15,TRBJ2-7,TRBD1,.,TRBV13,TGTGCCAGCAGCTTTGGCTTGGGACAGAACTACGAGCAGTACTTC,CASSFGLGQNYEQYF
17,TRBJ2-1,TRBD2,.,TRBV9,TGTGCCAGCAGCGTAGAGTTCCTAGCGGGCTCCTACAATGAGCAGTTCTTC,CASSVEFLAGSYNEQFF
15,TRBJ2-5,TRBD1,.,TRBV7-2,TGTGCCAGCAGCGCGGGACAGGGGGGCCAAGAGACCCAGTACTTC,CASSAGQGGQETQYF
16,TRBJ2-5,TRBD1,.,TRBV5-1,TGCGCCAGCAGCTCCGACAGGGCCCGGTACCAAGAGACCCAGTACTTC,CASSSDRARYQETQYF
13,TRBJ2-7,TRBD1,.,TRBV10-3,TGTGCCATCAGCGCTGGACAGGGGCTTGAGCAGTACTTC,CAISAGQGLEQYF
15,TRBJ2-2,.,.,TRBV7-8,TGTGCCAGCAGCTTAGCGCCGGGCTCTTCCGGGGAGCTGTTTTTT,CASSLAPGSSGELFF
16,TRBJ2-7,.,.,TRBV18,TGTGCCAGCTCACCGCTCTTTCAATCGCAACCTCAAGAGCAGTACTTC,CASSPLFQSQPQEQYF
13,TRBJ1-1,TRBD1,once,TRBV6-1,TGTGCCAGTCGGGACAGCATGAACACTGAAGCTTTCTTT,CASRDSMNTEAFF
13,TRBJ2-5,TRBD1,.,TRBV11-2,TGTGCCAGCGCGAGACAGGGTCAAGAGACCCAGTACTTC,CASARQGQETQYF
11,TRBJ2-5,.,.,TRBV6-1,TGTGCCAGCAGTGAAGTCCTTCCCCAGTACTTC,CASSEVLPQYF
11,TRBJ1-3,.,.,TRBV28,TGTGCCAGTATACTTGGAAACACCATATATTTT,CASILGNTIYF
17,TRBJ2-1,.,.,TRBV7-2,TGTGCCAGCAGCTTTACAGGAGACACCAGCTCCTACAATGAGCAGTTCTTC,CASSFTGDTSSYNEQFF
14,TRBJ2-7,TRBD1,once,TRBV7-9,TGTGCCAGCAGCCCAGGGACAGGCTCCTACGAGCAGTACTTC,CASSPGTGSYEQYF
13,TRBJ2-3,.,.,TRBV4-3,TGCGCCAGCAGCGGGGACTCCACAGATACGCAGTATTTT,CASSGDSTDTQYF
19,TRBJ2-3,TRBD2,.,TRBV6-4,TGTGCCAGCAGTGACTCGGCGACTAGCGGGGGGGGAAGCACAGATACGCAGTATTTT,CASSDSATSGGGSTDTQYF
18,TRBJ2-7,TRBD1,.,TRBV4-3,TGCGCCAGCAGCCAAGACTGGGTTGGGACAGGGGGTGTATACGAGCAGTACTTC,CASSQDWVGTGGVYEQYF
12,TRBJ1-1,.,.,TRBV6-1,TGTGCCAGCAGTCTGGACAGACATGAAGCTTTCTTT,CASSLDRHEAFF
16,TRBJ2-5,TRBD2,.,TRBV5-6,TGTGCCAGCAGCCTCCGGACTAGCGGGGTCCAAGAGACCCAGTACTTC,CASSLRTSGVQETQYF
17,TRBJ2-2,.,.,TRBV2,TGTGCCAGCAGTGAAAAGTCGACCCTAGCGAACACCGGGGAGCTGTTTTTT,CASSEKSTLANTGELFF
17,TRBJ1-1,.,once,TRBV5-6,TGTGCCAGCAGCTTGGGGCGGAATCTGGTCATGAACACTGAAGCTTTCTTT,CASSLGRNLVMNTEAFF
13,TRBJ2-5,.,.,TRBV6-1,TGTGCCAGTGTGGGGGAACGCCAAGAGACCCAGTACTTC,CASVGERQETQYF
12,TRBJ2-7,.,.,TRBV7-6,TGTGCCAGCAGCTTACTCTCGGACGAGCAGTACTTC,CASSLLSDEQYF
16,TRBJ2-5,TRBD2,.,TRBV5-1,TGCGCCAGCAGCAAAGAGACTAGCGGGGGGGCGAAGACCCAGTACTTC,CASSKETSGGAKTQYF
15,TRBJ1-1,.,.,TRBV5-1,TGCGCCAGCAGCTTGTTGCACAGTTTAAACACTGAAGCTTTCTTT,CASSLLHSLNTEAFF
14,TRBJ2-1,.,few,TRBV7-8,TGTGCCAGCAGCTTAGTGGGCTCCTACAATGAGCAGTTCTTC,CASSLVGSYNEQFF
15,TRBJ1-3,TRBD1,.,TRBV7-9,TGTGCCAGCAGCTCCTCAGGGGGCGGTGGAAACACCATATATTTT,CASSSSGGGGNTIYF
12,TRBJ2-3,.,.,TRBV29-1,TGCAGCGTTGGGTTCGCGGGGGATACGCAGTATTTT,CSVGFAGDTQYF
14,TRBJ2-1,TRBD1,.,TRBV9,TGTGCCAGCAGCACCGGGACAGGGGGCAATGAGCAGTTCTTC,CASSTGTGGNEQFF
15,TRBJ2-4,TRBD1,.,TRBV6-1,TGTGCCAGCAGTGATCGAAGACAGGGTGTCAACATTCAGTACTTC,CASSDRRQGVNIQYF
15,TRBJ2-3,.,.,TRBV5-1,TGCGCCAGCAGATCCGGGACAACTAGCACAGATACGCAGTATTTT,CASRSGTTSTDTQYF